The T cell receptor beta chain described here comes from a study of prognosis after radiotherapy for stage I lung cancer. Study context: The study included 15 or so patients with newly diagnosed primary stage I lung tumors and roughly 5 with oligometastatic NSCLC after surgical resection of the primary tumor. Findings of the study overall: Once stereotactic body radiation therapy had been given, unique TCR clone counts fell, with a median of around 9,500 versus 6,500.

V was trimmed by 0 bases and J by 3 bases, leaving 15 bases between them. Per germline, CDR1 SGHRS and CDR2 YFSETQ. The CDR3 is 16 amino acids. This clonotype is deemed medium-sized. Its antigen remains unidentified. Two-round multiplex PCR amplified TCR beta CDR3 from genomic DNA. With primers specific to each TRBV and TRBJ gene, the first-round PCR was performed. TCRdb processed the multiplex PCR reads anew with MiXCR; each CDR3 protein has one entry. The sample lists around 30,000 distinct CDR3 sequences, more than 25% occurring once. The material was PBMCs, obtained before or after stereotactic body radiation therapy (not recorded which). The clonotype was recovered from a donor over 45 with non-small cell lung cancer. The chain couples TRBV5-1 to TRBJ1-2; tentatively, D is TRBD1 (6 bases). In DNA form, the CDR3 reads TGCGCCAGCAGCTTGGGGCGAGGGGGACAAGACTATGGCTACACCTTC. Translated: CASSLGRGGQDYGYTF.